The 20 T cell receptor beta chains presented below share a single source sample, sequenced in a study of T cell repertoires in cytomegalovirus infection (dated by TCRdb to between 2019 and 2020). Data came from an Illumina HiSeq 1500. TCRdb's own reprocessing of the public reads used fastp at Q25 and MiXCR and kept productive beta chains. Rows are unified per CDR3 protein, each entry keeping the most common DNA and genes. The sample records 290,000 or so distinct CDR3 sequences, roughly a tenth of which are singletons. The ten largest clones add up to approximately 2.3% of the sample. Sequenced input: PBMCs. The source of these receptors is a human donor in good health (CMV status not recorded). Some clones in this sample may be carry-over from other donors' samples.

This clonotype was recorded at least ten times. The CDR3, as DNA: TGTGCCAGCAGTGGAAGCGGGGTACCGACAGATACGCAGTATTTT. Its translation is CASSGSGVPTDTQYF. This rearrangement joins TRBV2 to TRBJ2-3; TRBD2 aligns across 7 bases. CDR3 size: 15 residues. Germline trimming cut 4 bases from V and 3 bases from J; bases unmatched to any gene: 7. Germline lookup yields CDR1 SNHLY and CDR2 FYNNEI.

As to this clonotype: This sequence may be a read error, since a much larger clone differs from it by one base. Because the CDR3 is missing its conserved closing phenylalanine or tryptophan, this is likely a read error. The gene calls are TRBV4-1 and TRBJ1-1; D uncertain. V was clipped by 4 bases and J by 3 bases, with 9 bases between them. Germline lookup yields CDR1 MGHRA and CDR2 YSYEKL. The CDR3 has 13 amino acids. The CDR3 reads CASSPRVDTEAFI. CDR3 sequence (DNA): TGCGCCAGCAGCCCGCGGGTTGACACTGAAGCTTTCATT.

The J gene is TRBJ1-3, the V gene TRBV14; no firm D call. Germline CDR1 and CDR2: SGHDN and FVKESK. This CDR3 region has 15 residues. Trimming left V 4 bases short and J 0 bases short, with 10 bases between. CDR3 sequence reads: CASSLWTDSGNTIYF. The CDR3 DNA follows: TGTGCCAGCAGCCTGTGGACCGACTCTGGAAACACCATATATTTT.

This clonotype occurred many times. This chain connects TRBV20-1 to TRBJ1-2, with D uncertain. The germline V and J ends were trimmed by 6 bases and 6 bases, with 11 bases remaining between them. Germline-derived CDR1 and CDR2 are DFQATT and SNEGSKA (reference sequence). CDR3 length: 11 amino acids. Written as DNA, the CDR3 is TGCAGTGCAACCAGAGTGAATGGCTACACCTTC. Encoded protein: CSATRVNGYTF.

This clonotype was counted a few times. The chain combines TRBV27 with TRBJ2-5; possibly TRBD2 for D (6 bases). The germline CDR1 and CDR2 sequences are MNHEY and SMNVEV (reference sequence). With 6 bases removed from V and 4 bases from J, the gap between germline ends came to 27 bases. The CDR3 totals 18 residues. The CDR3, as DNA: TGTGCCAGCAGCTCGGAGGGGCCCGTTTGGACTGTTGCAGAGACCCAGTACTTC. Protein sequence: CASSSEGPVWTVAETQYF.

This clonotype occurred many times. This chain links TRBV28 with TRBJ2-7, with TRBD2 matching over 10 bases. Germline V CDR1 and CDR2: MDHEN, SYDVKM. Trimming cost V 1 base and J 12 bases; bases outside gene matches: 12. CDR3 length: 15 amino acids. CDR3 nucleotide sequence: TGTGCCAGCAGTTTATTAAAGCGGGGGGGCGGTTTGGGGTACGTC. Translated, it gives CASSLLKRGGGLGYV.

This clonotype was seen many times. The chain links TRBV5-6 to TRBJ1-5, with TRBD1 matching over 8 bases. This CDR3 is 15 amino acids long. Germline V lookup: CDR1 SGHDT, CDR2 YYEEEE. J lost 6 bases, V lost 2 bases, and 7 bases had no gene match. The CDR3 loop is CASSFGQGRAQPQHF. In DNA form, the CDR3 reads TGTGCCAGCAGCTTCGGACAGGGCCGGGCTCAGCCCCAGCATTTT. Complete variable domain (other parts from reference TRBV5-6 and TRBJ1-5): DAGVTQSPTHLIKTRGQQVTLRCSPKSGHDTVSWYQQALGQGPQFIFQYYEEEERQRGNFPDRFSGHQFPNYSSELNVNALLLGDSALYLCASSFGQGRAQPQHFGDGTRLSIL.

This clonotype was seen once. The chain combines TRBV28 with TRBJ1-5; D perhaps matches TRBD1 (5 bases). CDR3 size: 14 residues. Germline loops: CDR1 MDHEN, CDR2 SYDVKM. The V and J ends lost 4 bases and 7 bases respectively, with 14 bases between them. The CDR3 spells CASSYGQGAQPQHF. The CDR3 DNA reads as TGTGCCAGCAGTTATGGGCAGGGTGCCCAGCCCCAGCATTTT. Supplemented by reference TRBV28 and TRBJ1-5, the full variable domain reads DVKVTQSSRYLVKRTGEKVFLECVQDMDHENMFWYRQDPGLGLRLIYFSYDVKMKEKGDIPEGYSVSREKKERFSLILESASTNQTSMYLCASSYGQGAQPQHFGDGTRLSIL.

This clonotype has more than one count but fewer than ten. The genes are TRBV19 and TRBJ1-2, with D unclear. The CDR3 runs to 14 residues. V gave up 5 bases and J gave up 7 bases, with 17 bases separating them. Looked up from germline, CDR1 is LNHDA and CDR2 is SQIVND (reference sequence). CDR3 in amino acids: CASSLTGLSGGYTF. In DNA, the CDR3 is TGTGCCAGTAGTCTTACCGGGTTGTCGGGTGGCTACACCTTC.

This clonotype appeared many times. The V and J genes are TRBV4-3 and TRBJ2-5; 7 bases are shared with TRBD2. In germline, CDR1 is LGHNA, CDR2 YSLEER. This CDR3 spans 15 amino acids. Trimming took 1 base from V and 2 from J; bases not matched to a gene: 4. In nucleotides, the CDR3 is TGCGCCAGCAGCCAAGTGGCTAGCGGACAAGAGACCCAGTACTTC. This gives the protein CASSQVASGQETQYF.

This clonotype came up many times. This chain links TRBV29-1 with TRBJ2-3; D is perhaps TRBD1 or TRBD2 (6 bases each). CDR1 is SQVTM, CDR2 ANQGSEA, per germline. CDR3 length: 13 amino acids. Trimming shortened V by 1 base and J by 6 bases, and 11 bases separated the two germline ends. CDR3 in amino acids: CSVEGGAADTQYF. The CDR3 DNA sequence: TGCAGCGTTGAAGGGGGGGCGGCGGATACGCAGTATTTT.

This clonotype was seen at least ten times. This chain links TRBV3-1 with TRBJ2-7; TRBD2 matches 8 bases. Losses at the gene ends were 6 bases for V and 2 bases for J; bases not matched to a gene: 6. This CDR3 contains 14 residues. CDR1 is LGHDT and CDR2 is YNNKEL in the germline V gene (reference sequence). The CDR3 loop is CASSPGTRAYEQYF. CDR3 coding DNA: TGTGCCAGCAGTCCCGGGACTAGAGCCTACGAGCAGTACTTC.

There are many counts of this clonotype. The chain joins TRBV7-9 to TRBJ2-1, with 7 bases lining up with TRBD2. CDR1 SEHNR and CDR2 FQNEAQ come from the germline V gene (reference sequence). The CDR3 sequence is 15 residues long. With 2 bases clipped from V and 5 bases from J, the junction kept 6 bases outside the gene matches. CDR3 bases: TGTGCCAGCAGCTTAAACGGGCTAGCGGACAATGAGCAGTTCTTC. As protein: CASSLNGLADNEQFF.

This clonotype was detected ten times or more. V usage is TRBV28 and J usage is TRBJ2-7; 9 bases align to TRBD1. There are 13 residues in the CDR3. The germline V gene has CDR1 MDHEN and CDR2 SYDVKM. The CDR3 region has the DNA TGTGTGTCGGCCGGGACAGGGTACTACGAGCAGTACGTC. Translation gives CVSAGTGYYEQYV.

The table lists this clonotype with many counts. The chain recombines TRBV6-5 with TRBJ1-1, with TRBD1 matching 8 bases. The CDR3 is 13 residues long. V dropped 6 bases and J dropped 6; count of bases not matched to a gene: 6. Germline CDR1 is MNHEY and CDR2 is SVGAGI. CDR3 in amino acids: CASRPGQASEAFF. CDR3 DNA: TGTGCCAGCAGACCGGGACAGGCCTCTGAAGCTTTCTTT.

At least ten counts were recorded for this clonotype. The CDR3 DNA follows: TGTGCCAGCAGCTTAGAACCTGGAGGGGAGCTGTTTTTT. Amino acids: CASSLEPGGELFF. The chain combines TRBV11-2 with TRBJ2-2; D uncertain. Germline assignment: CDR1 SGHAT and CDR2 FQNNGV. The CDR3 extends over 13 amino acids. V was clipped by 0 bases and J by 8 bases, with 7 bases between them.

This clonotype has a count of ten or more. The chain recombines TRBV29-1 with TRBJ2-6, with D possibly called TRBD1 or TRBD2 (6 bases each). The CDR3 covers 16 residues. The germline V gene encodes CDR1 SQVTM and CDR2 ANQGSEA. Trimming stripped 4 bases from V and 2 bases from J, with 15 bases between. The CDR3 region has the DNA TGCAGCGTTGTGGGGGGCGGAAGTCCTGGGGCCAACGTCCTGACTTTC. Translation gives CSVVGGGSPGANVLTF.

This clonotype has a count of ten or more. CDR3 amino acids: CASSSGSVTYNSPLHF. The DNA of the CDR3 is TGTGCCAGCAGCTCCGGTTCTGTGACCTATAATTCACCCCTCCACTTT. The chain links TRBV7-6 to TRBJ1-6, with D unresolved. The CDR3 totals 16 residues. V lost 4 bases, J lost 2 bases, and 12 bases lay in between. From germline, CDR1 is SGHVS and CDR2 FNYEAQ.

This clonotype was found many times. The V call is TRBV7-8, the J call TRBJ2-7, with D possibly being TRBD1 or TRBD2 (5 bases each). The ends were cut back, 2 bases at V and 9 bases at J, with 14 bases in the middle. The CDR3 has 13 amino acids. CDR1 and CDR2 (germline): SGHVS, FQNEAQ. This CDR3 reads CASSLTGAQGQYV. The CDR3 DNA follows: TGTGCCAGCAGCTTAACCGGGGCCCAGGGGCAGTACGTC.

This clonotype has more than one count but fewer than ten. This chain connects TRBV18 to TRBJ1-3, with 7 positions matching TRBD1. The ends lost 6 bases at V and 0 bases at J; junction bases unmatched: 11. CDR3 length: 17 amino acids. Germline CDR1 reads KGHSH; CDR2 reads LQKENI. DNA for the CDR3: TGTGCCAGCTCCGGTCAACAGGGGATGACCTCTGGAAACACCATATATTTT. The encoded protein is CASSGQQGMTSGNTIYF.